The clone carrying this T cell receptor (beta chain) was picked up many times. Each cell subset's genomic DNA was divided evenly among several immunoSEQ plates. The authors sequenced unsorted PBMC DNA on ten immunoSEQ deep assay plates. Some clones are missing from TCRdb's copy, which holds only in-frame ones; the method was immunoSEQ multiplex PCR. Of roughly 450,000 clones in the sample, around 79% are singletons; the top ten hold 10% to 15%. This CDR3 has 12 residues. Looked up from germline, CDR1 is LNHNV and CDR2 is YYDKDF (reference sequence). V lost 4 bases to trimming and J lost 4 bases, with 5 bases between them. The data originate from a study of shared clonotypes between healthy human individuals. The wider study: Ranging from 18 to 49 in age, donors were two women and a few men.

All participating donors were Caucasian adults from Nashville, Tennessee. This chain uses TRBV15 with TRBJ2-1; no definite D call. The sample was PBMCs. The receptor's source is a woman between 35 and 50 years old in good health. Some clones in this sample may be carry-over from other donors' samples. The CDR3 sequence: CATSNGYNEQFF. The DNA for the CDR3 is TGTGCCACCAGCAACGGATACAATGAGCAGTTCTTC.